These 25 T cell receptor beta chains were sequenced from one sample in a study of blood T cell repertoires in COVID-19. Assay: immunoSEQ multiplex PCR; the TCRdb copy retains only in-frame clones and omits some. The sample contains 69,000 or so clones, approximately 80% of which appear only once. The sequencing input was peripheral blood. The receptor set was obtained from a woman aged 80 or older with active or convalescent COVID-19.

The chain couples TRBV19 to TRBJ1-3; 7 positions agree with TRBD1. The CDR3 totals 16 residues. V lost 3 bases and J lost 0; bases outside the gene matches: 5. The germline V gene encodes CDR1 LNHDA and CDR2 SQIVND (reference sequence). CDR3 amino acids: CASSIGTVHSGNTIYF. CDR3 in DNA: TGTGCCAGTAGTATTGGGACAGTCCACTCTGGAAACACCATATATTTT. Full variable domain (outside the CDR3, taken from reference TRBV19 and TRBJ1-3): DGGITQSPKYLFRKEGQNVTLSCEQNLNHDAMYWYRQDPGQGLRLIYYSQIVNDFQKGDIAEGYSVSREKKESFPLTVTSAQKNPTAFYLCASSIGTVHSGNTIYFGEGSWLTVV.

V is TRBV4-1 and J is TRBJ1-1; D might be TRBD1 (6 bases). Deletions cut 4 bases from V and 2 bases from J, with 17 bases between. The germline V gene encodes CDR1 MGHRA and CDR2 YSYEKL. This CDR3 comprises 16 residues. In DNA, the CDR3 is TGCGCCAGCAGCCGGGGAGGGGGACGATCCAACACTGAAGCTTTCTTT. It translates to CASSRGGGRSNTEAFF.

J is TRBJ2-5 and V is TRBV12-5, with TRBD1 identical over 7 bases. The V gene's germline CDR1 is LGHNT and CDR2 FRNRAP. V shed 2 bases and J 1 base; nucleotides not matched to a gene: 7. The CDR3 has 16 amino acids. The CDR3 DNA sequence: TGTGCTAGTGGTTTGTTTCTCGGGACAGCCCAAGAGACCCAGTACTTC. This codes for CASGLFLGTAQETQYF.

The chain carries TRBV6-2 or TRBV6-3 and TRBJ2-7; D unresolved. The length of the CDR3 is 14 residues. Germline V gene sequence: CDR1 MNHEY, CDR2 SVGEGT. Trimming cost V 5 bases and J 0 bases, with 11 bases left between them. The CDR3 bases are TGTGCCAGCAGTGGTCGCCTAAGCTCCTACGAGCAGTACTTC. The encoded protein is CASSGRLSSYEQYF.

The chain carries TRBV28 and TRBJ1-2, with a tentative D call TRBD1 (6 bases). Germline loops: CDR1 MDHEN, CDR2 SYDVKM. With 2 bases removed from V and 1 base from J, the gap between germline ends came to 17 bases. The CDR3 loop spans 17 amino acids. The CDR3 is CASSLRPTGKLNYGYTF. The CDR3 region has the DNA TGTGCCAGCAGTTTACGCCCGACAGGAAAACTTAACTATGGCTACACCTTC.

The CDR3 bases are TGTGCCAGCAGGGGGCATGACGAGCAGTACTTC. Encoded protein: CASRGHDEQYF. This chain uses TRBV12-3 or TRBV12-4 with TRBJ2-7, with D possibly being TRBD1 (5 bases). V shed 6 bases and J shed 5 bases, with 8 bases lying between them. CDR3 size: 11 residues.

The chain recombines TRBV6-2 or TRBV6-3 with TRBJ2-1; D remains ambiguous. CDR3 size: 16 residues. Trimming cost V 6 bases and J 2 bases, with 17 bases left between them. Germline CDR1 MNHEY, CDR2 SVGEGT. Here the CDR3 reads CASSAPTRYPYNEQFF. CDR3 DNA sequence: TGTGCCAGCAGCGCCCCTACCCGATACCCCTACAATGAGCAGTTCTTC.

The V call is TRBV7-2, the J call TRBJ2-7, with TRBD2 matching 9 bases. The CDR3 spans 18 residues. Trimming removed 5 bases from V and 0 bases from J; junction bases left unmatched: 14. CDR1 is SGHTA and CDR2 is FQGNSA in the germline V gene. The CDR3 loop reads CASSLRRASGATSYEQYF. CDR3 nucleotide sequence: TGTGCCAGCAGCCTACGGCGGGCTAGCGGGGCAACCTCCTACGAGCAGTACTTC.

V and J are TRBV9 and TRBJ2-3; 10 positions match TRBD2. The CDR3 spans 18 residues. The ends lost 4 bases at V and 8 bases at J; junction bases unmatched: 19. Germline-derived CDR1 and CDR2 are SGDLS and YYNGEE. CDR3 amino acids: CASSPDLSGGASWGTQYF. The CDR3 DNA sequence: TGTGCCAGCAGCCCAGATCTCAGCGGGGGGGCTAGTTGGGGTACGCAGTATTTT.

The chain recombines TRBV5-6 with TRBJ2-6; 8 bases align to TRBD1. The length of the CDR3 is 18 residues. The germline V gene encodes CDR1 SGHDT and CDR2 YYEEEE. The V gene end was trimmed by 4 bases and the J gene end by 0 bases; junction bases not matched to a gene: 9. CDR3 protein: CASSPGTGLLSGANVLTF. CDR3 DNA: TGTGCCAGCAGCCCCGGGACAGGCCTTCTCTCTGGGGCCAACGTCCTGACTTTC. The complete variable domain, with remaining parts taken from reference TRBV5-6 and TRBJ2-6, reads DAGVTQSPTHLIKTRGQQVTLRCSPKSGHDTVSWYQQALGQGPQFIFQYYEEEERQRGNFPDRFSGHQFPNYSSELNVNALLLGDSALYLCASSPGTGLLSGANVLTFGAGSRLTVL.

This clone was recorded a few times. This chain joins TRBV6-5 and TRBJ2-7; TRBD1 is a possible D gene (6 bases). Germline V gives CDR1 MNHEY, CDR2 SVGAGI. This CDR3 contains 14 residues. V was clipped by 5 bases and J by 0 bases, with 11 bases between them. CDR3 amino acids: CASSKTGTSYEQYF. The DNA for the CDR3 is TGTGCCAGCAGTAAGACAGGAACCTCCTACGAGCAGTACTTC.

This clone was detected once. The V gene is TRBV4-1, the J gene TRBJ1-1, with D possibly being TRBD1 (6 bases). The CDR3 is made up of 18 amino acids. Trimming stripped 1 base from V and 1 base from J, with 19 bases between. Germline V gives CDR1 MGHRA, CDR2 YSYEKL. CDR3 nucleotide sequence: TGCGCCAGCAGCCAAGGTTCGGGGGGCGGGCCCCGGAACACTGAAGCTTTCTTT. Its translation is CASSQGSGGGPRNTEAFF.

The CDR3 protein is CASSLPGSSTDTQYF. CDR3 DNA sequence: TGTGCCAGCAGCTTGCCGGGAAGTAGCACAGATACGCAGTATTTT. V usage is TRBV5-5 and J usage is TRBJ2-3, with TRBD2 as a possible D gene (5 bases). The CDR3 consists of 15 residues. The germline CDR1 and CDR2 sequences are SGHKS and YYEKEE (reference sequence). V was shortened by 1 base and J by 0 bases, with 9 bases between the two germline ends.

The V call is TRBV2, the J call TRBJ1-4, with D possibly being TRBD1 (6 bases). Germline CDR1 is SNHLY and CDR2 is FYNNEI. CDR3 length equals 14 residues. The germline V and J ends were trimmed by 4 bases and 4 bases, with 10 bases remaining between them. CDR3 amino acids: CASSVGTSNEKLFF. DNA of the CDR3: TGTGCCAGCAGTGTCGGGACAAGTAATGAAAAACTGTTTTTT.

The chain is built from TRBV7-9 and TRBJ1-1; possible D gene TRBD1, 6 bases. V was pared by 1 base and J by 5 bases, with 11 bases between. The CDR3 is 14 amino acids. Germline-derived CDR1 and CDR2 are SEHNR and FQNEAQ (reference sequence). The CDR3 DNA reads TGTGCCAGCAGCTTAGTTGGGGGGGCAACTGAAGCTTTCTTT. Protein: CASSLVGGATEAFF.

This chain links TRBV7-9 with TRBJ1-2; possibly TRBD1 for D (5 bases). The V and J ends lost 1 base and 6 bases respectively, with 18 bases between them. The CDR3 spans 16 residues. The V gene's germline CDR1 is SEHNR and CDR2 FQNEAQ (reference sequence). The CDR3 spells CASSLDLGARMNGYTF. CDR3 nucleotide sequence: TGTGCCAGCAGCTTAGACTTAGGGGCGCGGATGAATGGCTACACCTTC. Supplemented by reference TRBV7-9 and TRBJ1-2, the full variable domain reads DTGVSQNPRHKITKRGQNVTFRCDPISEHNRLYWYRQTLGQGPEFLTYFQNEAQLEKSRLLSDRFSAERPKGSFSTLEIQRTEQGDSAMYLCASSLDLGARMNGYTFGSGTRLTVV.

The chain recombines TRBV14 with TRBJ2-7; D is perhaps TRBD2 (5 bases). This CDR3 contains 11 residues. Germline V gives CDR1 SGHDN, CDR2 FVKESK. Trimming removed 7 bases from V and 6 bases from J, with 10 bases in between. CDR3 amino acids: CASTARAEQYF. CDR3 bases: TGTGCCAGCACCGCGCGGGCCGAGCAGTACTTC. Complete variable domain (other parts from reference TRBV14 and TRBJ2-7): EAGVTQFPSHSVIEKGQTVTLRCDPISGHDNLYWYRRVMGKEIKFLLHFVKESKQDESGMPNNRFLAERTGGTYSTLKVQPAELEDSGVYFCASTARAEQYFGPGTRLTVT.

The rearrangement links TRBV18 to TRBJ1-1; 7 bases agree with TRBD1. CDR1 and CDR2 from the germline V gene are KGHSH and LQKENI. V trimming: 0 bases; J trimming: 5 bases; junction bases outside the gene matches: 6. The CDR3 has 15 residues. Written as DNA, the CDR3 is TGTGCCAGCTCACCACCGAGCAGGGGGGTGACTGAAGCTTTCTTT. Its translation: CASSPPSRGVTEAFF.

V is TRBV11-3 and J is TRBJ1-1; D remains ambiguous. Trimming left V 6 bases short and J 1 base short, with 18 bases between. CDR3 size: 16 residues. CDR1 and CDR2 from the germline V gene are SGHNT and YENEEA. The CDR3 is CASSPSRTGRNTEAFF. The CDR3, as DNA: TGTGCCAGCAGTCCCAGCCGCACGGGAAGGAACACTGAAGCTTTCTTT.

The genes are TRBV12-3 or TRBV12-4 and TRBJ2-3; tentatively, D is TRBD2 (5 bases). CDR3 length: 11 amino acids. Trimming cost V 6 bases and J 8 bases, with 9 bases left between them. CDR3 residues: CASSWGVTQYF. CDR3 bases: TGTGCCAGCAGCTGGGGAGTTACGCAGTATTTT.

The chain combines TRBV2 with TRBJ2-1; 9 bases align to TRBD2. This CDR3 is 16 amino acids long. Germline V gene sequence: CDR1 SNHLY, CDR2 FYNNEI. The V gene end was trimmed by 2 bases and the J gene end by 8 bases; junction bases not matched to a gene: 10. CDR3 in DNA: TGTGCCAGCAGTGAATACGTAGCGGGGGCCCCGGATGAGCAGTTCTTC. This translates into CASSEYVAGAPDEQFF.

The CDR3 protein is CASSRGTGKSYEQYF. DNA for the CDR3: TGCGCCAGCAGCCGGGGGACAGGGAAGTCCTACGAGCAGTACTTC. V usage is TRBV4-3 and J usage is TRBJ2-7; 9 nucleotides align to TRBD1. The V segment lost 4 bases and the J segment 1 base; nucleotides outside the gene matches: 5. CDR3 size: 15 residues. CDR1 is LGHNA and CDR2 is YSLEER in the germline V gene.

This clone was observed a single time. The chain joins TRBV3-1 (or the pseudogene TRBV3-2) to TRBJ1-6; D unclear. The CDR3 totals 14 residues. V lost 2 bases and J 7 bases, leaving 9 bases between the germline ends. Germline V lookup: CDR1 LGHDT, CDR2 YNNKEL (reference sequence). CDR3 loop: CASSQSEANSPLHF. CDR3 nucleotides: TGTGCCAGCAGCCAAAGCGAGGCGAATTCACCCCTCCACTTT.

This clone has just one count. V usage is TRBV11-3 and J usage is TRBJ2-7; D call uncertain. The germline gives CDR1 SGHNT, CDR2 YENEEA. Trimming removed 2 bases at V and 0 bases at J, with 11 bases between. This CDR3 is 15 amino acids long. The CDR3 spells CASSLHRINSYEQYF. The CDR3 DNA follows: TGTGCCAGCAGCTTACACAGAATTAACTCCTACGAGCAGTACTTC. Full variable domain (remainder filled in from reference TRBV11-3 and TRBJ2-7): EAGVVQSPRYKIIEKKQPVAFWCNPISGHNTLYWYLQNLGQGPELLIRYENEEAVDDSQLPKDRFSAERLKGVDSTLKIQPAELGDSAVYLCASSLHRINSYEQYFGPGTRLTVT.

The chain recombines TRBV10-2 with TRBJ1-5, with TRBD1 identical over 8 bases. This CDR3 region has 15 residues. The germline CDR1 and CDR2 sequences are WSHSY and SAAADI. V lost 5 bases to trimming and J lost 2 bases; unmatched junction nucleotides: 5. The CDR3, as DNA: TGCGCCAGCAGTCAGGGGGCACCAGGCAATCAGCCCCAGCATTTT. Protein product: CASSQGAPGNQPQHF.